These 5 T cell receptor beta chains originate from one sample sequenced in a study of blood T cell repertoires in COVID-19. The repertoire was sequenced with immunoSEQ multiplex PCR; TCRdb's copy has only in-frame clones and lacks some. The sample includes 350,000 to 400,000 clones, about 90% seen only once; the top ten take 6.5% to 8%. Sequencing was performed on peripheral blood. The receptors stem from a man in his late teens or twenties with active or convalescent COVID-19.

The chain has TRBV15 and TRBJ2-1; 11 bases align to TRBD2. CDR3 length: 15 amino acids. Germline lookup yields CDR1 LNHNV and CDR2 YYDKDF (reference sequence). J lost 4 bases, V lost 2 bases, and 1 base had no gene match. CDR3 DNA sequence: TGTGCCACCAGCAGACGGACTAGCGGGTACAATGAGCAGTTCTTC. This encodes CATSRRTSGYNEQFF.

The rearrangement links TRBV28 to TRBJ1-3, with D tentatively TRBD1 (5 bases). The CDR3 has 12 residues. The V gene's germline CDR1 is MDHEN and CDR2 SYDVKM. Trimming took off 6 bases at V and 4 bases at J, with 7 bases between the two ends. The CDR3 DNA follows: TGTGCCAGCAGCGCAGGGGGAAACACCATATATTTT. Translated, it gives CASSAGGNTIYF.

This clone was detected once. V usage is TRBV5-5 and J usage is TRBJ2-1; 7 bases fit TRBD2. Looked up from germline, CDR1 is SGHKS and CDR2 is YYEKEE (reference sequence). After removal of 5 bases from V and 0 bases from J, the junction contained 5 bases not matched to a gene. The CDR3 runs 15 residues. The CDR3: CASRIGGDSYNEQFF. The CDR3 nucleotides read TGTGCCAGCAGAATTGGGGGGGACTCCTACAATGAGCAGTTCTTC.

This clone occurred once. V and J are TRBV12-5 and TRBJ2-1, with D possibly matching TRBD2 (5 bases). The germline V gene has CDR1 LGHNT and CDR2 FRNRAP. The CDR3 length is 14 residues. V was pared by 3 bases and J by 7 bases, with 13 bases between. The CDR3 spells CASGLRADWNEQFF. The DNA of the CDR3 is TGTGCTAGTGGTTTAAGGGCGGACTGGAATGAGCAGTTCTTC.

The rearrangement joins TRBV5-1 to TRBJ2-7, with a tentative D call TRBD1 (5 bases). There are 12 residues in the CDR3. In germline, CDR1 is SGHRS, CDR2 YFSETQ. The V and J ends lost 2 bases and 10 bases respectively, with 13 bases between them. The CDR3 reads CASSFQGPVQYF. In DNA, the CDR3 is TGCGCCAGCAGCTTCCAGGGCCCAGTACAGTACTTC.